The 14 T cell receptor beta chains below were found in one sample sequenced in a study of blood T cell repertoires in COVID-19. The assay was immunoSEQ multiplex PCR, and TCRdb's table has in-frame clones only and misses some. The sample shows 300,000 to 350,000 clones, around 91% of them seen only once. The specimen sequenced was PBMCs or T cells enriched from blood (not recorded which). The receptor set was obtained from a woman younger than 30 with acute COVID-19.

The V call is TRBV3-1 (or the pseudogene TRBV3-2), the J call TRBJ2-7; TRBD1 matches at 7 bases. V dropped 4 bases and J dropped 5; count of bases not matched to a gene: 2. Germline assignment: CDR1 LGHDT and CDR2 YNNKEL (reference sequence). The CDR3 is 12 residues long. The CDR3, as DNA: TGTGCCAGCAGCCTTCAGGGGGACGAGCAGTACTTC. This sequence encodes CASSLQGDEQYF.

The rearrangement uses TRBV19 and TRBJ1-2; D remains unclear. Germline-derived CDR1 and CDR2 are LNHDA and SQIVND (reference sequence). V was shortened by 5 bases and J by 8 bases, with 27 bases between the two germline ends. This CDR3 is built from 17 residues. CDR3 nucleotide sequence: TGTGCCAGTAGTGCCCATAGGAGGGAAGGGCCTGGCGTGGGCTACACCTTC. Translation gives CASSAHRREGPGVGYTF.

As to this clone: The junction and the germline gene differ at one end; a read error may be behind it. The V and J genes are TRBV28 and TRBJ1-2; the match to TRBD1 covers 8 bases. Per germline, CDR1 MDHEN and CDR2 SYDVKM. This CDR3 is built from 13 residues. The CDR3 DNA reads TGTGCCAGCAGACAACCTCTGGCAGGGGGCCTCGCCTTC. It codes for CASRQPLAGGLAF.

The chain carries TRBV19 and TRBJ2-7, with 9 bases aligning to TRBD1. The ends lost 4 bases at V and 6 bases at J; junction bases unmatched: 10. The CDR3 totals 15 residues. CDR1 is LNHDA, CDR2 SQIVND, per germline (reference sequence). The CDR3 sequence: CASSTIQGALGEQYF. CDR3 bases: TGTGCCAGTAGTACCATACAGGGGGCGCTCGGCGAGCAGTACTTC.

J is TRBJ1-2 and V is TRBV28, with TRBD1 identical over 10 bases. After removal of 6 bases from V and 3 bases from J, the junction contained 4 bases not matched to a gene. CDR1 is MDHEN, CDR2 SYDVKM, per germline. The CDR3 totals 14 residues. The CDR3 nucleotides read TGTGCCAGCAGGAGTGGACAGGGGGACTATGGCTACACCTTC. It encodes CASRSGQGDYGYTF.

The chain employs TRBV7-9 and TRBJ2-7; 13 bases are a match to TRBD2. The CDR3 runs to 15 residues. V dropped 5 bases and J dropped 5; count of bases not matched to a gene: 6. CDR1 and CDR2 (germline): SEHNR, FQNEAQ (reference sequence). The CDR3 sequence: CASSLGLAGSHEQYF. In DNA form, the CDR3 reads TGTGCCAGCAGCCTGGGACTAGCGGGGAGCCACGAGCAGTACTTC.

This clone showed up just once. The chain links TRBV4-1 to TRBJ2-3; 12 bases match TRBD2. Per the germline V gene, CDR1 is MGHRA and CDR2 is YSYEKL. The ends lost 0 bases at V and 5 bases at J; junction bases unmatched: 0. The CDR3 covers 15 residues. CDR3 region: CASSQELAGGDTQYF. CDR3 DNA: TGCGCCAGCAGCCAAGAACTAGCGGGGGGAGATACGCAGTATTTT.

The chain has TRBV27 and TRBJ1-4; a weak D match, TRBD1 (6 bases). The CDR3 loop spans 15 amino acids. Trimming left V 6 bases short and J 7 bases short, with 18 bases between. CDR1 is MNHEY, CDR2 SMNVEV, per germline (reference sequence). In DNA, the CDR3 is TGTGCCAGCAGGTCTCGGGGGGGCGCGGGTGAAAAACTGTTTTTT. This gives the protein CASRSRGGAGEKLFF. Looking up the rest from reference TRBV27 and TRBJ1-4 gives the full variable domain: EAQVTQNPRYLITVTGKKLTVTCSQNMNHEYMSWYRQDPGLGLRQIYYSMNVEVTDKGDVPEGYKVSRKEKRNFPLILESPSPNQTSLYFCASRSRGGAGEKLFFGSGTQLSVL.

The rearrangement joins TRBV28 to TRBJ1-2; D is perhaps TRBD1 (5 bases). CDR3 length equals 15 residues. Germline CDR1 is MDHEN and CDR2 is SYDVKM. With 7 bases removed from V and 1 base from J, the gap between germline ends came to 16 bases. The CDR3 DNA reads TGTGCCAGCACCCTCGGCTGGGGCGTTAACTATGGCTACACCTTC. Translation: CASTLGWGVNYGYTF.

With respect to this clone: Other DNA variants within this sample encode the same CDR3. The V gene is TRBV9, the J gene TRBJ1-1; D is unclear. CDR1 and CDR2 from the germline V gene are SGDLS and YYNGEE. The CDR3 length is 12 residues. The V end lost 3 bases, the J end lost 0 bases, and 3 bases lay between the germline ends. The DNA for the CDR3 is TGTGCCAGCAGCGCGGTGAACACTGAAGCTTTCTTT. Its translation is CASSAVNTEAFF.

DNA of the CDR3: TGTGCCATCAGTGATCGACAGGGGGCTGGTCAGCCCCAGCATTTT. This sequence encodes CAISDRQGAGQPQHF. The chain joins TRBV10-3 to TRBJ1-5; 10 nucleotides line up with TRBD1. The junction had 5 bases not matched to a gene; V was cut back by 3 bases and J by 6 bases. Germline lookup yields CDR1 ENHRY and CDR2 SYGVKD. The CDR3 contains 15 residues.

This clone was picked up a small number of times. This rearrangement joins TRBV24-1 to TRBJ1-2, with 9 bases fitting TRBD1. This CDR3 has 15 residues. J gave up 2 bases and V 3 bases, and 3 bases lay outside the gene matches. CDR1 and CDR2 from the germline V gene are KGHDR and SFDVKD. The CDR3 DNA reads as TGTGCCACCAGTGATCGGGACAGGGCCAACTATGGCTACACCTTC. It is translated as CATSDRDRANYGYTF.

CDR3 DNA: TGTGCCAGCAGGTCAGACAGCAACTATGGCTACACCTTC. Its translation is CASRSDSNYGYTF. V and J are TRBV28 and TRBJ1-2; a possible D gene is TRBD1 (5 bases). Trimming took 6 bases from V and 2 from J, leaving 10 bases between them. Germline V gives CDR1 MDHEN, CDR2 SYDVKM. This CDR3 has 13 amino acids.

This chain joins TRBV19 and TRBJ2-1; 11 bases are a match to TRBD2. Germline CDR1 and CDR2: LNHDA and SQIVND (reference sequence). The CDR3 runs 16 residues. The trim removed 3 bases at V and 9 bases at J, leaving 10 bases unmatched. The chain's CDR3 is CASSITSGSQRGEQFF. CDR3 DNA sequence: TGTGCCAGTAGTATCACTAGCGGGAGTCAGCGGGGTGAGCAGTTCTTC.